The rows below give T cell receptor beta chains drawn from one sample of a study of T cells in Graves' hyperthyroidism and ophthalmopathy. TCRdb itself ran the multiplex PCR reads through MiXCR, one entry per CDR3 protein. Of some 250,000 distinct CDR3 sequences in the sample, about 16% are singletons; the top ten hold around 30%. What was sequenced was blood. The receptors stem from a woman aged 50 to 60 with Graves' hyperthyroidism that later progressed to Graves' ophthalmopathy. Each CDR3 is given with its conserved first and last residue. The order of the fields is CDR3 protein, CDR3 DNA, CDR3 length, V gene, J gene, clone size, D gene. A D gene is named only where the DNA matches it firmly. Expanded clones are given a class, and other clones once, few, many or no size at all.

CDR3: CSARGGTSGFYEQYF; DNA: TGCAGTGCTAGAGGGGGGACTAGCGGGTTTTACGAGCAGTACTTC; length: 15; V: TRBV20-1; J: TRBJ2-7; size: .; D: TRBD2
CDR3: CSARDDGQFGNTIYF; DNA: TGCAGTGCTAGAGACGACGGGCAGTTTGGAAACACCATATATTTT; length: 15; V: TRBV20-1; J: TRBJ1-3; size: many; D: .
CDR3: CAWDRASYNEQFF; DNA: TGTGCCTGGGACAGAGCCTCCTACAATGAGCAGTTCTTC; length: 13; V: TRBV30; J: TRBJ2-1; size: many; D: .
CDR3: CASGDRGSPLHF; DNA: TGTGCCAGCGGGGACAGGGGATCACCCCTCCACTTT; length: 12; V: TRBV12-3/TRBV12-4; J: TRBJ1-6; size: many; D: TRBD1
CDR3: CASSSQRRGFHEQYF; DNA: TGTGCCAGTAGTTCCCAGCGGAGGGGATTTCACGAGCAGTACTTC; length: 15; V: TRBV19; J: TRBJ2-7; size: few; D: .
CDR3: CASSLGLAGGPYTHNEQFF; DNA: TGCGCCAGCAGCCTCGGACTAGCGGGAGGTCCATACACCCACAATGAGCAGTTCTTC; length: 19; V: TRBV4-1; J: TRBJ2-1; size: .; D: TRBD2
CDR3: CSARDRTGYTF; DNA: TGCAGTGCTAGAGATCGCACCGGCTACACCTTC; length: 11; V: TRBV20-1; J: TRBJ1-2; size: many; D: .
CDR3: CSATWRPYEQYF; DNA: TGCAGTGCTACCTGGCGGCCCTACGAGCAGTACTTC; length: 12; V: TRBV20-1; J: TRBJ2-7; size: many; D: .
CDR3: CASSRERAEAFF; DNA: TGTGCCAGCTCTCGGGAGAGGGCTGAAGCTTTCTTT; length: 12; V: TRBV12-3/TRBV12-4; J: TRBJ1-1; size: .; D: .
CDR3: CASSPTGGGNTGELFF; DNA: TGTGCCAGCAGCCCGACAGGGGGTGGAAACACCGGGGAGCTGTTTTTT; length: 16; V: TRBV11-2; J: TRBJ2-2; size: many; D: TRBD1
CDR3: CASSPPASGASVTGELFF; DNA: TGTGCCAGCTCACCACCGGCGAGCGGAGCCTCGGTCACCGGGGAGCTGTTTTTT; length: 18; V: TRBV18; J: TRBJ2-2; size: many; D: .
CDR3: CASSLGGGLRGSEQYF; DNA: TGCGCCAGCAGCTTGGGAGGGGGCCTCAGAGGTTCCGAGCAGTACTTC; length: 16; V: TRBV5-1; J: TRBJ2-7; size: many; D: TRBD1
CDR3: CASSRGPLNTGELFF; DNA: TGTGCCAGCAGTCGCGGACCTTTAAACACCGGGGAGCTGTTTTTT; length: 15; V: TRBV6-1; J: TRBJ2-2; size: few; D: .
CDR3: CASSHRDRNGGAFF; DNA: TGTGCCAGCAGCCATAGGGACAGAAACGGTGGGGCTTTCTTT; length: 14; V: TRBV3-1; J: TRBJ1-1; size: many; D: TRBD1
CDR3: CASGLARPLGGIPYEQYF; DNA: TGTGCTAGTGGTTTGGCCAGACCTTTAGGAGGGATCCCCTACGAGCAGTACTTC; length: 18; V: TRBV12-5; J: TRBJ2-7; size: many; D: .
CDR3: CASSFQEGYSTDTQYF; DNA: TGTGCCAGCAGCTTCCAGGAGGGGTATAGCACAGATACGCAGTATTTT; length: 16; V: TRBV11-2; J: TRBJ2-3; size: many; D: .
CDR3: CASARDDYGYTF; DNA: TGTGCCAGTGCCAGGGACGACTATGGCTACACCTTC; length: 12; V: TRBV9; J: TRBJ1-2; size: many; D: .
CDR3: CASSESGTVFPHF; DNA: TGTGCCAGCAGTGAATCCGGGACAGTTTTCCCCCACTTT; length: 13; V: TRBV2; J: TRBJ1-6; size: .; D: TRBD1
CDR3: CASRLGLAGVGEQFF; DNA: TGTGCCAGCAGACTTGGACTAGCGGGAGTAGGGGAGCAGTTCTTC; length: 15; V: TRBV6-1; J: TRBJ2-1; size: many; D: TRBD2
CDR3: CSAIALAGGADTQYF; DNA: TGCAGTGCTATTGCCTTAGCGGGAGGGGCAGATACGCAGTATTTT; length: 15; V: TRBV20-1; J: TRBJ2-3; size: many; D: TRBD2
CDR3: CATSGRYLYNEQFF; DNA: TGTGCCACCAGTGGGCGATACCTCTACAATGAGCAGTTCTTC; length: 14; V: TRBV24-1; J: TRBJ2-1; size: many; D: .
CDR3: CAISVQADEQYF; DNA: TGTGCCATCAGTGTACAGGCGGACGAGCAGTACTTC; length: 12; V: TRBV10-3; J: TRBJ2-7; size: many; D: .
CDR3: CASSEALAGDTQYF; DNA: TGTGCCAGCAGTGAAGCTTTAGCGGGGGATACGCAGTATTTT; length: 14; V: TRBV2; J: TRBJ2-3; size: many; D: TRBD2
CDR3: CASRIGAGDNEQFF; DNA: TGTGCCAGCAGGATTGGGGCAGGGGACAATGAGCAGTTCTTC; length: 14; V: TRBV27; J: TRBJ2-1; size: many; D: .
CDR3: CASNSGTLNTEAFF; DNA: TGCGCCAGCAACTCCGGGACGTTGAACACTGAAGCTTTCTTT; length: 14; V: TRBV10-1; J: TRBJ1-1; size: many; D: .
CDR3: CASSSPGLAAAYEQYF; DNA: TGTGCCAGCAGTTCTCCGGGACTAGCGGCCGCTTACGAGCAGTACTTC; length: 16; V: TRBV6-5; J: TRBJ2-7; size: few; D: TRBD2
CDR3: CASSSRLASYEQYF; DNA: TGTGCCAGCAGCTCCCGACTAGCCTCCTACGAGCAGTACTTC; length: 14; V: TRBV11-2; J: TRBJ2-7; size: .; D: TRBD2
CDR3: CASSPRVASGYNEQFF; DNA: TGTGCCAGCAGTCCGAGAGTGGCTAGCGGATACAATGAGCAGTTCTTC; length: 16; V: TRBV7-9; J: TRBJ2-1; size: .; D: TRBD2
CDR3: CASSRGGDYGYTF; DNA: TGTGCCAGCAGCCGGGGAGGAGACTATGGCTACACCTTC; length: 13; V: TRBV3-1; J: TRBJ1-2; size: many; D: .